What follows are 4 T cell receptor beta chains derived from one specimen sequenced in a study of cytomegalovirus exposure and HLA in healthy donors. Vbeta (60) and Jbeta (13) primers were used in the PCR. TCRdb's table, derived via immunoSEQ multiplex PCR, lists solely in-frame clones and lacks some. In the table there are approximately 140,000 clones, 77% of which are singletons. Material for sequencing was PBMCs. These receptors all stem from a woman in her 50s in good health and CMV-seronegative.

The V call is TRBV9, the J call TRBJ2-2; weak D call: TRBD2 (6 bases). Germline loops: CDR1 SGDLS, CDR2 YYNGEE. The CDR3 runs 16 residues. The V end lost 4 bases, the J end lost 5 bases, and 18 bases lay between the germline ends. CDR3 sequence: CASSPLVMGGTGELFF. DNA of the CDR3: TGTGCCAGCAGCCCCTTGGTTATGGGGGGAACCGGGGAGCTGTTTTTT. The full variable domain, in which reference TRBV9 and TRBJ2-2 provide the parts outside the CDR3, is DSGVTQTPKHLITATGQRVTLRCSPRSGDLSVYWYQQSLDQGLQFLIQYYNGEERAKGNILERFSAQQFPDLHSELNLSSLELGDSALYFCASSPLVMGGTGELFFGEGSRLTVL.

This chain links TRBV11-2 with TRBJ2-3; perhaps TRBD2 as D (5 bases). The CDR3 spans 14 residues. V lost 5 bases to trimming and J lost 2 bases, with 11 bases between them. CDR1 and CDR2 from the germline V gene are SGHAT and FQNNGV. CDR3 sequence reads: CASSPEGATDTQYF. The CDR3 coding sequence is TGTGCCAGCAGCCCCGAGGGAGCCACAGATACGCAGTATTTT.

The table lists this clone with a count of one. V is TRBV7-9 and J is TRBJ1-1; no clear D. Trimming left V 5 bases short and J 10 bases short, with 14 bases between. Germline V gives CDR1 SEHNR, CDR2 FQNEAQ (reference sequence). The CDR3 is made up of 12 amino acids. The CDR3, as DNA: TGTGCCAGCAGCCTGGACGGGATAGGAGCTTTCTTT. As protein: CASSLDGIGAFF.

Remarks on this clone: This sample also contains other DNA sequences that code for the same CDR3. The chain has TRBV7-6 and TRBJ2-7; a weak D match, TRBD2 (5 bases). The CDR3 is 13 residues long. The V and J ends lost 5 bases and 3 bases respectively, with 11 bases between them. Germline lookup yields CDR1 SGHVS and CDR2 FNYEAQ. This chain's CDR3 is CASSRESGYEQYF. Here the CDR3 DNA reads TGTGCCAGCAGCAGGGAGTCCGGCTACGAGCAGTACTTC.